The 15 T cell receptor beta chains in this list originate from one sample, sequenced in a study of blood T cell repertoires in COVID-19. Data came from immunoSEQ multiplex PCR; TCRdb stores just in-frame clones and leaves some out. The sample comprises about 140,000 clones, 84% of which are singletons, and almost 9% rests with the top ten. Material for sequencing was peripheral blood. These receptors came from a man aged 30 to 39 with COVID-19, enrolled during active disease.

The chain joins TRBV28 to TRBJ2-7, with 7 bases identical to TRBD1. The CDR3 totals 15 residues. V shed 6 bases and J 2 bases; nucleotides not matched to a gene: 10. Germline V gene sequence: CDR1 MDHEN, CDR2 SYDVKM. CDR3 sequence (DNA): TGTGCCAGCAGGCTTAGGGACAGCAGACCCTACGAGCAGTACTTC. Amino acid sequence: CASRLRDSRPYEQYF.

V gene TRBV5-1 combines with J gene TRBJ2-5; the match to TRBD2 covers 12 bases. CDR3 length equals 16 residues. V lost 4 bases, J lost 2 bases, and 6 bases stayed unmatched. Germline loops: CDR1 SGHRS, CDR2 YFSETQ. The CDR3 bases are TGCGCCAGCAGCACAGGACTAGCGGGAAATCAAGAGACCCAGTACTTC. As protein: CASSTGLAGNQETQYF.

This clone was observed a single time. This chain links TRBV10-3 with TRBJ2-1; a possible D gene is TRBD1 (6 bases). Germline V CDR1 and CDR2: ENHRY, SYGVKD. The CDR3 sequence is 13 residues long. Trimming pared 4 bases from V and 2 bases from J, leaving 6 bases between. The CDR3 spells CAISGTAYNEQFF. Here the CDR3 DNA reads TGTGCCATCAGTGGGACAGCCTACAATGAGCAGTTCTTC.

The V and J genes are TRBV7-2 and TRBJ1-4, with D tentatively TRBD1 (6 bases). Germline values: CDR1 SGHTA, CDR2 FQGNSA. V shed 6 bases and J shed 11 bases, with 19 bases lying between them. The length of the CDR3 is 14 residues. This CDR3 is CASREQGFGEKLFF. Written as DNA, the CDR3 is TGTGCCAGCAGGGAACAGGGATTCGGAGAGAAACTGTTTTTT.

This rearrangement joins TRBV19 to TRBJ2-3; D not certain. The CDR3 spans 13 residues. Per germline, CDR1 LNHDA and CDR2 SQIVND (reference sequence). V was cut by 5 bases and J by 2 bases, with 8 bases left in between. The CDR3 sequence is CASSPRATDTQYF. In nucleotides, the CDR3 is TGTGCCAGTAGTCCCCGAGCCACAGATACGCAGTATTTT.

The chain carries TRBV7-9 and TRBJ2-1; 9 nucleotides match TRBD2. The CDR3 totals 15 residues. The V and J ends lost 2 bases and 9 bases, in that order; junction bases with no gene match: 8. Germline CDR1 and CDR2: SEHNR and FQNEAQ (reference sequence). The CDR3 region has the DNA TGTGCCAGCAGCTTACAAGCGGGAGGTAGGAGTGAGCAGTTCTTC. It yields the protein CASSLQAGGRSEQFF.

The J gene is TRBJ2-7, the V gene TRBV28; 7 bases match TRBD2. The V segment lost 6 bases and the J segment 5 bases; nucleotides outside the gene matches: 10. CDR3 length: 14 amino acids. Germline V gene lookup returns CDR1 MDHEN and CDR2 SYDVKM. The CDR3: CASREAGLTDEQYF. CDR3 sequence (DNA): TGTGCCAGCAGAGAAGCGGGGCTAACCGACGAGCAGTACTTC.

This chain uses TRBV7-2 with TRBJ2-3, with 8 positions matching TRBD2. The V gene end was trimmed by 1 base and the J gene end by 11 bases; junction bases not matched to a gene: 5. The germline V gene has CDR1 SGHTA and CDR2 FQGNSA. This CDR3 region has 13 residues. The CDR3 sequence is CASSLGAGEVQYF. The CDR3 nucleotides are TGTGCCAGCAGCTTAGGAGCGGGAGAGGTGCAGTATTTT.

The chain links TRBV5-5 to TRBJ2-2; 12 bases agree with TRBD2. The germline V gene encodes CDR1 SGHKS and CDR2 YYEKEE (reference sequence). This CDR3 is built from 17 residues. J lost 4 bases, V lost 4 bases, and 8 bases had no gene match. In DNA, the CDR3 is TGTGCCAGCAGCACCCTACTAGCGGGAGGAGTCACCGGGGAGCTGTTTTTT. Residues: CASSTLLAGGVTGELFF.

The rearrangement joins TRBV6-5 to TRBJ1-5; TRBD1 might be the D (6 bases). Germline CDR1 is MNHEY and CDR2 is SVGAGI. With 8 bases removed from V and 1 base from J, the gap between germline ends came to 12 bases. The CDR3 is made up of 14 amino acids. The CDR3 DNA is TGTGCCAGCGGGCATACAGGGAGCAATCAGCCCCAGCATTTT. This encodes CASGHTGSNQPQHF.

This chain joins TRBV11-3 and TRBJ2-3; D unresolved. Germline V gene lookup returns CDR1 SGHNT and CDR2 YENEEA. V lost 8 bases to trimming and J lost 0 bases, with 9 bases between them. This CDR3 is 13 amino acids long. CDR3 region: CASSPPSTDTQYF. Here the CDR3 DNA reads TGTGCCAGCTCCCCTCCTAGCACAGATACGCAGTATTTT.

This clone was detected once. The chain carries TRBV5-4 and TRBJ2-7; 7 bases fit TRBD1. Germline assignment: CDR1 SGHNT and CDR2 YYREEE (reference sequence). V gave up 2 bases and J gave up 3 bases; unmatched junction bases: 2. The CDR3 totals 13 residues. DNA of the CDR3: TGTGCCAGCAGCTTCGGGACAGACTACGAGCAGTACTTC. Translated: CASSFGTDYEQYF.

The rearrangement joins TRBV10-2 to TRBJ1-5; the match to TRBD1 covers 9 bases. CDR3 length equals 15 residues. V lost 6 bases to trimming and J lost 4 bases; unmatched junction nucleotides: 7. Germline CDR1 WSHSY, CDR2 SAAADI. This CDR3 is CASSNDRGGNQPQHF. DNA for the CDR3: TGCGCCAGCAGCAACGACAGGGGGGGAAATCAGCCCCAGCATTTT.

The DNA for the CDR3 is TGTGCCAGCAGTACGACAGTTCGAGAACAGCCCCAGCATTTT. Residues: CASSTTVREQPQHF. The gene calls are TRBV2 and TRBJ1-5; a weak D match, TRBD1 (5 bases). Trimming cost V 5 bases and J 7 bases, with 15 bases left between them. Germline V gives CDR1 SNHLY, CDR2 FYNNEI. The CDR3 consists of 14 residues.

The rearrangement links TRBV5-6 to TRBJ2-3, with 7 bases that match TRBD1. V lost 5 bases and J lost 0; bases outside the gene matches: 9. This CDR3 has 16 amino acids. Per germline, CDR1 SGHDT and CDR2 YYEEEE. CDR3 in amino acids: CASRRQGRTSTDTQYF. DNA of the CDR3: TGTGCCAGCAGACGACAGGGCCGGACCAGCACAGATACGCAGTATTTT.